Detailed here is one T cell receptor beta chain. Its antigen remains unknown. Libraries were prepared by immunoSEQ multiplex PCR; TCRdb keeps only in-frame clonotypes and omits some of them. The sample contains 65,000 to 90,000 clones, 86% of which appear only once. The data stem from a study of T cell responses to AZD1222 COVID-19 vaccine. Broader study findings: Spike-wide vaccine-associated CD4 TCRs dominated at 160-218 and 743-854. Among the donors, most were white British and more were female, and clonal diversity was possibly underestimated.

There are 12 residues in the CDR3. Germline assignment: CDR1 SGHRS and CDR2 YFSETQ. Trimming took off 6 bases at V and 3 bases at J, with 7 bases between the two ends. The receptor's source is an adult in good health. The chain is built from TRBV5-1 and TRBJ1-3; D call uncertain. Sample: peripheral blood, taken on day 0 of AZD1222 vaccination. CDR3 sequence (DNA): TGCGCCAGCAAAGGCGATGGAAACACCATATATTTT. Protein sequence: CASKGDGNTIYF.